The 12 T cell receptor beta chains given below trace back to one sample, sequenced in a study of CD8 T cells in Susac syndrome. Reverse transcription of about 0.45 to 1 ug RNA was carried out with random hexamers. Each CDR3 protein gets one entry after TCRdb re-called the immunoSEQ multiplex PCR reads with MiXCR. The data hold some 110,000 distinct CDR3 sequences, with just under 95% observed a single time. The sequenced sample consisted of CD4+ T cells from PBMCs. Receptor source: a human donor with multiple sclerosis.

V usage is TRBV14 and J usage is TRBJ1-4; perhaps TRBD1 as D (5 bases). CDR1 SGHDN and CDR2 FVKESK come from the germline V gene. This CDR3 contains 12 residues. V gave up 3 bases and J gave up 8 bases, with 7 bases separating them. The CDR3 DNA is TGTGCCAGCAGCCAGACAGAGGAAAAACTGTTTTTT. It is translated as CASSQTEEKLFF.

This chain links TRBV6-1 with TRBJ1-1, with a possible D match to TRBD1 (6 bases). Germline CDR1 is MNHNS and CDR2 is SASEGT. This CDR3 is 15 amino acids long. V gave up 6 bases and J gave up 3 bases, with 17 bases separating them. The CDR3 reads CASRNPNRAHTEAFF. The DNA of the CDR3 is TGTGCCAGCAGGAATCCGAACAGGGCGCACACTGAAGCTTTCTTT.

The CDR3 spells CASSLAGVGTEAFF. In nucleotides, the CDR3 is TGTGCCAGCAGTTTAGCAGGAGTGGGGACTGAAGCTTTCTTT. J is TRBJ1-1 and V is TRBV12-3 or TRBV12-4; D gene ambiguous. V shed 0 bases and J shed 5 bases, with 10 bases lying between them. This CDR3 has 14 residues.

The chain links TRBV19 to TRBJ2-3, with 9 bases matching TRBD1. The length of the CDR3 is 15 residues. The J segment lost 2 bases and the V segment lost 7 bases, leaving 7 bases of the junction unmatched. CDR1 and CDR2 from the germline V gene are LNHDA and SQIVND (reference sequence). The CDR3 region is CASTSGTGNTDTQYF. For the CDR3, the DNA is TGTGCCAGTACCTCCGGGACAGGGAACACAGATACGCAGTATTTT.

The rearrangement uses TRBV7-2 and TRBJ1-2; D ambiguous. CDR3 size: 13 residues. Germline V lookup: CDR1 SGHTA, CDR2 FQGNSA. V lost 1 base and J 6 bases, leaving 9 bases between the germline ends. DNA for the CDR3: TGTGCCAGCAGCTTAGTGTCGGGGAATGGCTACACCTTC. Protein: CASSLVSGNGYTF.

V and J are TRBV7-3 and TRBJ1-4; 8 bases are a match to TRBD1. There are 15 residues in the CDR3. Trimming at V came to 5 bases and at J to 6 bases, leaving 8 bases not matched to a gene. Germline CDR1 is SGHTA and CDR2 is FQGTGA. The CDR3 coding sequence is TGTGCCAGCAGCACCTCCAGGGGGCCGGATGAAAAACTGTTTTTT. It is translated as CASSTSRGPDEKLFF.

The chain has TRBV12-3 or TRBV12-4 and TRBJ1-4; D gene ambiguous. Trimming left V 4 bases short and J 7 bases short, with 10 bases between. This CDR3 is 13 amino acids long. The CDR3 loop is CASSSQLGEKLFF. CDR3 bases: TGTGCCAGCAGTTCCCAGTTAGGTGAAAAACTGTTTTTT.

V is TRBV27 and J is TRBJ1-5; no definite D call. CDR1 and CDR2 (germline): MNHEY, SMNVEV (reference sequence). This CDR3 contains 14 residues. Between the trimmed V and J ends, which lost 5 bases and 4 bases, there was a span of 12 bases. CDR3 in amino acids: CASSPRAPNQPQHF. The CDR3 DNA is TGTGCCAGCAGTCCCCGTGCGCCTAATCAGCCCCAGCATTTT.

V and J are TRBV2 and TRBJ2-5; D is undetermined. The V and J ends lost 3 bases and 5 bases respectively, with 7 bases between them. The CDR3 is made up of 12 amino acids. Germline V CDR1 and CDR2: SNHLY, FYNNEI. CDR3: CASSDWVETQYF. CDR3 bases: TGTGCCAGCAGTGACTGGGTCGAGACCCAGTACTTC.

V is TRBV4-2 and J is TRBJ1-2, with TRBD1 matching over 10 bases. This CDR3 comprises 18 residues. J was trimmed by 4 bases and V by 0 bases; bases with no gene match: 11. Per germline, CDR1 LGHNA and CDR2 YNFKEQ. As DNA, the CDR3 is TGTGCCAGCAGCCAAGAAATGGTCGGACAGGGGGTTATCTATGGCTACACCTTC. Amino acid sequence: CASSQEMVGQGVIYGYTF.

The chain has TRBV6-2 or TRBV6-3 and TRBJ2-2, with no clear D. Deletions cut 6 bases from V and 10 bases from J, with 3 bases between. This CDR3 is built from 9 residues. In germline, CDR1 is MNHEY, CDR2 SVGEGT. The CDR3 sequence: CASSPELFF. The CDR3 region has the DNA TGTGCCAGCAGCCCGGAGCTGTTTTTT.

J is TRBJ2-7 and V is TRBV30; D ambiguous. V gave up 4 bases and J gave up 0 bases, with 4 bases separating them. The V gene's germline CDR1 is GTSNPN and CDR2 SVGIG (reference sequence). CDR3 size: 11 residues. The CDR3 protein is CAWTGSYEQYF. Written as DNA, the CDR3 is TGTGCCTGGACCGGCTCCTACGAGCAGTACTTC.